This TCR beta chain was captured in a study of cytomegalovirus exposure and HLA in healthy donors. About the research overall: Unique TCRs numbering roughly 80 million, obtained from HLA-typed donors, made up an early data release.

General study findings and limits: Some V segments, including TRBV6-2 and TRBV6-3, were excluded as indistinguishable. The study flagged about 150 TCR beta chains as cytomegalovirus-associated.

In regard to this clone: Its matching antigen is unknown.

The PCR was carried out with 60 Vbeta primers and 13 Jbeta primers. TCRdb's copy holds only in-frame clones and misses some; the assay was immunoSEQ multiplex PCR. The profile covers roughly 150,000 clones, with about 70% appearing a single time and more than 9% taken by the ten largest. The CDR3 loop spans 15 amino acids. Trimming took off 2 bases at V and 6 bases at J, with 13 bases between the two ends. The V gene's germline CDR1 is SSHAT and CDR2 FNYEAQ (reference sequence). Samples came from healthy bone marrow donors. The receptor's source is a man aged 25-45 years in good health and CMV-seropositive. The chain combines TRBV7-7 with TRBJ1-4, with D possibly TRBD1 on 5 matching bases. The sample taken for sequencing was PBMCs. CDR3 residues: CASSLTGGGDEKLFF. CDR3 coding DNA: TGTGCCAGCAGCTTAACCGGTGGAGGGGATGAAAAACTGTTTTTT.